This is a list of T cell receptor beta chains from one sample in a study of Graves' ophthalmopathy and Graves' hyperthyroidism. TCRdb passed the multiplex PCR reads through MiXCR, listing each CDR3 protein once. The sample carries around 520,000 distinct CDR3 sequences, under 40% recorded once. Sequenced sample: peripheral blood or thyroid tissue (not recorded which). The source of these receptors is an adult man with Graves' hyperthyroidism. Both conserved end residues are part of each CDR3. D genes are given only for firm matches. Size tells how often a clone was seen (once, few, many) or the class of an expanded clone, and some rows leave it out.

v_gene,j_gene,abundance,d_gene,CDR3aa,CDR3nt
TRBV19,TRBJ2-2,-,-,CASSIVGAGELFF,TGTGCCAGTAGTATAGTAGGTGCCGGGGAGCTGTTTTTT
TRBV12-3/TRBV12-4,TRBJ1-1,many,-,CASSFVRQNTEAFF,TGTGCCAGCAGTTTTGTCAGACAGAACACTGAAGCTTTCTTT
TRBV20-1,TRBJ2-5,-,-,CSASRGQQETQYF,TGCAGTGCGAGTCGTGGGCAGCAAGAGACCCAGTACTTC
TRBV9,TRBJ2-2,many,-,CASSASGQVGPGELFF,TGTGCCAGCAGCGCCTCCGGCCAGGTGGGGCCAGGGGAGCTGTTTTTT
TRBV19,TRBJ2-3,-,TRBD2,CASSPSGVDTQYF,TGTGCCAGTAGCCCCAGCGGGGTGGATACGCAGTATTTT
TRBV2,TRBJ1-6,many,-,CASSVGYNSPLHF,TGTGCCAGCAGTGTGGGTTATAATTCACCCCTCCACTTT
TRBV29-1,TRBJ1-2,-,-,CGVVRGANFGYTF,TGCGGCGTTGTCCGGGGCGCGAACTTTGGCTACACCTTC
TRBV10-3,TRBJ2-7,-,-,CASSERTAANSEQYF,TGTGCCAGCAGTGAAAGGACAGCGGCGAACAGCGAGCAGTACTTC
TRBV3-1,TRBJ1-1,many,-,CASSQTQGKAFF,TGTGCCAGCAGCCAAACTCAGGGGAAAGCTTTCTTT
TRBV3-1,TRBJ2-7,-,-,CASSGRGNSYEQYF,TGTGCCAGCAGTGGGAGAGGCAACTCCTACGAGCAGTACTTC
TRBV19,TRBJ1-5,few,-,CASSIEQGNINQPQHF,TGTGCCAGTAGTATAGAACAGGGAAATATCAATCAGCCCCAGCATTTT
TRBV12-3/TRBV12-4,TRBJ2-2,few,-,CASSSLGTLGPGELFF,TGTGCCAGCAGTTCCTTAGGGACACTGGGGCCAGGGGAGCTGTTTTTT
TRBV20-1,TRBJ2-7,many,TRBD2,CSAKGLAGAYEQYF,TGCAGTGCAAAAGGACTAGCGGGGGCATACGAGCAGTACTTC
TRBV20-1,TRBJ1-2,many,-,CSAKGDHGYTF,TGCAGTGCTAAGGGGGACCATGGCTACACCTTC
TRBV29-1,TRBJ2-7,many,TRBD2,CSVGSTSGRAYEQYF,TGCAGCGTTGGGAGTACTAGCGGGAGGGCCTACGAGCAGTACTTC
TRBV7-9,TRBJ2-7,-,TRBD1,CASSLPRTGNEQYF,TGTGCCAGCAGCTTACCAAGGACAGGGAACGAGCAGTACTTC
TRBV7-6,TRBJ2-5,-,-,CASSLLGRGDETQYF,TGTGCCAGCAGCTTATTGGGCAGGGGTGACGAGACCCAGTACTTC
TRBV4-1,TRBJ2-7,many,-,CASSHAGGNGEQYF,TGCGCCAGCAGCCATGCTGGGGGGAATGGCGAGCAGTACTTC
TRBV10-3,TRBJ2-2,once,-,CASSRLPEASANTGELFF,TGTGCCAGCTCACGACTCCCTGAGGCTAGCGCTAACACCGGGGAGCTGTTTTTT
TRBV29-1,TRBJ1-2,few,-,CSVAPGENYGYTF,TGCAGCGTAGCCCCTGGGGAGAACTATGGCTACACCTTC
TRBV28,TRBJ1-4,-,-,CASSFFGAATNEKLFF,TGTGCCAGCAGTTTTTTCGGGGCAGCAACTAATGAAAAACTGTTTTTT
TRBV7-6,TRBJ2-5,many,TRBD1,CASSLEPTGLVTQYF,TGTGCCAGCAGCCTCGAGCCGACAGGGTTGGTGACCCAGTACTTC
TRBV5-8,TRBJ2-5,many,TRBD1,CASSLARQGGETQYF,TGTGCCAGCAGCTTGGCCCGACAGGGGGGCGAGACCCAGTACTTC
TRBV20-1,TRBJ2-3,-,TRBD2,CSARPSGVTDTQYF,TGCAGTGCTAGGCCTAGCGGGGTCACAGATACGCAGTATTTT
TRBV12-3/TRBV12-4,TRBJ1-5,-,-,CASSLGETQHF,TGTGCCAGCAGTTTGGGGGAGACCCAGCATTTT
TRBV6-5,TRBJ2-2,-,-,CASSYSSDSAVGELFF,TGTGCCAGCAGTTACTCGAGTGACAGTGCGGTCGGGGAGCTGTTTTTT
TRBV2,TRBJ1-6,many,-,CASSGTDSPLHF,TGTGCCAGCAGTGGGACAGACTCACCCCTCCACTTT